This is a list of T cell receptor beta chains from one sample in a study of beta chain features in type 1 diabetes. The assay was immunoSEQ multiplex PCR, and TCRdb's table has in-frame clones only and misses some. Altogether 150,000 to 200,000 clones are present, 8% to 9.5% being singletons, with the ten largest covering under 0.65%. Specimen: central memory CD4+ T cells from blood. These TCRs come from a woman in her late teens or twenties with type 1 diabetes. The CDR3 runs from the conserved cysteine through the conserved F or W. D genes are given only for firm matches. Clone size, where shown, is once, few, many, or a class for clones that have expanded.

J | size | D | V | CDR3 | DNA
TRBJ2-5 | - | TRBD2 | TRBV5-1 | CASSSALLAGPGETQYF | TGCGCCAGCAGCTCGGCCCTACTAGCGGGGCCGGGGGAGACCCAGTACTTC
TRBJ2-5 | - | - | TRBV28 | CASSFQGSQETQYF | TGTGCCAGCAGTTTCCAGGGGAGCCAAGAGACCCAGTACTTC
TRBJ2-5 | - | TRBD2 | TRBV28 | CASSFLAGVETQYF | TGTGCCAGCAGTTTCTTAGCGGGAGTTGAGACCCAGTACTTC
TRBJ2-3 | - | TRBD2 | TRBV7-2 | CASSFQGRTGGVITDTQYF | TGTGCCAGCAGCTTCCAGGGGAGGACCGGGGGGGTCATCACAGATACGCAGTATTTT
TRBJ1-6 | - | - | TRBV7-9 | CASSFLAANSPLHF | TGTGCCAGCAGCTTCTTAGCCGCTAATTCACCCCTCCACTTT
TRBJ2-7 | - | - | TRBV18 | CASSPSTDEQYF | TGTGCCAGCTCACCCAGTACAGACGAGCAGTACTTC
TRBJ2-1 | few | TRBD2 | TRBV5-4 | CASSLVAGPYNEQFF | TGTGCCAGCAGCTTGGTAGCGGGTCCCTACAATGAGCAGTTCTTC
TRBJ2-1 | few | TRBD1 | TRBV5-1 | CASSPTGEGYNEQFF | TGCGCCAGCAGCCCGACAGGGGAAGGATACAATGAGCAGTTCTTC
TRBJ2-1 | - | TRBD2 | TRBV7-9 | CASSLVRGGNEQFF | TGTGCCAGCAGCTTAGTTCGCGGGGGAAATGAGCAGTTCTTC
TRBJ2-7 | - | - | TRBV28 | CASRSPGGNTYEQYF | TGTGCCAGCAGATCCCCCGGGGGTAACACCTACGAGCAGTACTTC
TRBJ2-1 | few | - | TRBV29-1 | CSVRPGAGNEQFF | TGCAGCGTTCGCCCAGGGGCAGGAAATGAGCAGTTCTTC
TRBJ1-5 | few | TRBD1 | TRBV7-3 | CASTAGTGHQPQHF | TGTGCCAGCACCGCCGGGACAGGGCACCAGCCCCAGCATTTT
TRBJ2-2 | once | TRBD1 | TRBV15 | CATSRDRTNTGELFF | TGTGCCACCAGCCGGGACAGGACAAACACCGGGGAGCTGTTTTTT
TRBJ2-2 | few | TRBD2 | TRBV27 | CASSFGGRAPGELFF | TGTGCCAGCAGTTTTGGCGGGAGGGCGCCCGGGGAGCTGTTTTTT
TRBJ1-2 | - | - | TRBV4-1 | CASSQDQKGGTYGYTF | TGCGCCAGCAGCCAAGATCAGAAGGGAGGGACCTATGGCTACACCTTC
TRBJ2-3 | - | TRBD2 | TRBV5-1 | CASSSGSGTGLDTQYF | TGCGCCAGCAGCAGCGGTAGCGGGACGGGGTTAGATACGCAGTATTTT
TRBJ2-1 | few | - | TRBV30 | CSQSLSYNEQFF | TGTTCCCAGTCTCTTTCCTACAATGAGCAGTTCTTC
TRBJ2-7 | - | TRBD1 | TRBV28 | CASSSGQGIGQYF | TGTGCCAGCAGTTCGGGACAGGGTATAGGGCAGTACTTC
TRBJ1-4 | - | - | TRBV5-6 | CASSLRGLNEKLFF | TGTGCCAGCAGCTTAAGGGGCCTTAATGAAAAACTGTTTTTT
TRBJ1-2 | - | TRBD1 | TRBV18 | CASSLQGDYGYTF | TGTGCCAGCTCACTGCAGGGGGATTACGGCTACACCTTC
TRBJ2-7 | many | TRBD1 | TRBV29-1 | CSVEGVPGQPYEQYF | TGCAGCGTTGAGGGAGTCCCGGGACAGCCCTACGAGCAGTACTTC
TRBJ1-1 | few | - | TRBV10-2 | CASSEEGYTEAFF | TGCGCCAGCAGTGAAGAGGGATACACTGAAGCTTTCTTT
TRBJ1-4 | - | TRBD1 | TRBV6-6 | CASSYDRADEKLFF | TGTGCCAGCAGTTACGACAGGGCGGATGAAAAACTGTTTTTT
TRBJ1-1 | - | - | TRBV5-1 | CASSLDFRNTEAFF | TGCGCCAGCAGCTTGGATTTTAGGAACACTGAAGCTTTCTTT
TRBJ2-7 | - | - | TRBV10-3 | CAISDVSREQYF | TGTGCCATCAGTGACGTTTCGAGAGAGCAGTACTTC
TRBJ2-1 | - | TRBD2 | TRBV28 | CASSTRGGLAYNEQFF | TGTGCCAGCAGTACACGGGGGGGACTAGCCTACAATGAGCAGTTCTTC
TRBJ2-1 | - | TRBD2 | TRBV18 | CASSPPAGGRSYNEQFF | TGTGCCAGCTCACCACCGGCGGGAGGAAGGTCCTACAATGAGCAGTTCTTC
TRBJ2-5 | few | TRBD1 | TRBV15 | CATSRDGQGRETQYF | TGTGCCACCAGCAGAGACGGACAGGGTCGTGAGACCCAGTACTTC
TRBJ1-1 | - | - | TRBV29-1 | CSVDVQSGGTEAFF | TGCAGCGTTGACGTACAATCGGGTGGCACTGAAGCTTTCTTT
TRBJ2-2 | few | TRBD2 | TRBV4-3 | CASSQDVPREITGELFF | TGCGCCAGCAGCCAAGACGTCCCGCGGGAGATAACCGGGGAGCTGTTTTTT
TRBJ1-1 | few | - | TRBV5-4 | CASSPREVNTEAFF | TGTGCCAGCAGCCCCCGGGAGGTGAACACTGAAGCTTTCTTT
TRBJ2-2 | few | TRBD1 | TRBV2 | CASSAQGAGELFF | TGTGCCAGCAGCGCCCAGGGGGCCGGGGAGCTGTTTTTT
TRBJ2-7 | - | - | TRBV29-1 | CSVEARFEQYF | TGCAGCGTTGAAGCCCGTTTCGAGCAGTACTTC
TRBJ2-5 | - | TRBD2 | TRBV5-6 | CASSPLSGGGETQYF | TGTGCCAGCAGCCCCTTGAGCGGGGGCGGGGAGACCCAGTACTTC
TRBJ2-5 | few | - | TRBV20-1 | CSARGEKTQYF | TGCAGTGCTAGAGGAGAGAAGACCCAGTACTTC
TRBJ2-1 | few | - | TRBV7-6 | CASSSLSGSLLNEQFF | TGTGCCAGCAGCTCACTTAGTGGGAGCTTACTCAATGAGCAGTTCTTC
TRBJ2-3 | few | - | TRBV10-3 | CAISGVGSEDTQYF | TGTGCCATCAGTGGAGTGGGCTCGGAAGATACGCAGTATTTT
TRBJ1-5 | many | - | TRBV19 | CASTSGPHASNQPQHF | TGTGCCAGTACCTCAGGCCCGCATGCGAGCAATCAGCCCCAGCATTTT
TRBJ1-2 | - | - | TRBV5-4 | CASSSQTDLKRHGYTF | TGTGCCAGCAGCTCACAGACAGACCTAAAAAGGCATGGCTACACCTTC
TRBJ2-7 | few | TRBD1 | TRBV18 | CASSPTNRGSYEQYF | TGTGCCAGCTCACCCACCAACAGGGGCTCCTACGAGCAGTACTTC
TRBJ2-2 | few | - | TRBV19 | CAAKGPTNTGELFF | TGTGCCGCTAAGGGGCCGACGAACACCGGGGAGCTGTTTTTT
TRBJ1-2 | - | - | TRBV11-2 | CASSSNRDYGYTF | TGTGCCAGCAGCAGCAACAGGGACTATGGCTACACCTTC
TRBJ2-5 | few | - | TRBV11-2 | CASSLDLSQETQYF | TGTGCCAGCAGCTTAGATCTGAGCCAAGAGACCCAGTACTTC
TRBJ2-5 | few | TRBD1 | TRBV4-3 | CASSQAGQGNGETQYF | TGCGCCAGCAGCCAAGCCGGACAGGGGAACGGGGAGACCCAGTACTTC
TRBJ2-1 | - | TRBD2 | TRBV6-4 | CASSASPAGGDEQFF | TGTGCCAGCAGTGCATCTCCCGCGGGAGGAGATGAGCAGTTCTTC
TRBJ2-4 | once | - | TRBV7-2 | CASSPGALAKNIQYF | TGTGCCAGCAGTCCAGGGGCCCTAGCCAAAAACATTCAGTACTTC
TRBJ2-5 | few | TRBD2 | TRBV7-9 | CASSPGRETQYF | TGTGCCAGCAGCCCCGGGAGGGAGACCCAGTACTTC
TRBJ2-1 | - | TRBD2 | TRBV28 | CASSLYPSGTYNEQFF | TGTGCCAGCAGTTTATATCCTAGCGGAACCTACAATGAGCAGTTCTTC
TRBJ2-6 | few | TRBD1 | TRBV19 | CASSKGAGLTLSGANVLTF | TGTGCCAGTAGTAAGGGGGCAGGGCTAACTCTCTCTGGGGCCAACGTCCTGACTTTC
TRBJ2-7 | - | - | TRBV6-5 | CASSLSGIYEQYF | TGTGCCAGCAGCCTTTCGGGAATCTACGAGCAGTACTTC
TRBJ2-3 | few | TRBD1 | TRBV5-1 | CASSSSTGASTDTQYF | TGCGCCAGCAGCTCTTCGACAGGGGCGAGCACAGATACGCAGTATTTT
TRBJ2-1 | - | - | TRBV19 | CASSTIAEGRYNEQFF | TGTGCCAGTAGTACCATAGCGGAGGGGCGATACAATGAGCAGTTCTTC
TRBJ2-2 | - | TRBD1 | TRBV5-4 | CASSPRQGANTGELFF | TGTGCCAGCAGCCCGAGACAGGGGGCAAACACCGGGGAGCTGTTTTTT
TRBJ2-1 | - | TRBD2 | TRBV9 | CASSVAGRGSYNEQFF | TGTGCCAGCAGCGTAGCGGGGCGGGGGTCCTACAATGAGCAGTTCTTC
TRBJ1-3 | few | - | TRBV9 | CASSVDGAGNTIYF | TGTGCCAGCAGCGTAGACGGGGCTGGAAACACCATATATTTT
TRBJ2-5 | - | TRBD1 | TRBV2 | CASRAGQAQETQYF | TGTGCCAGCAGAGCCGGACAGGCACAAGAGACCCAGTACTTC
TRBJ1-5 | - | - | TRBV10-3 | CAIKEDLSNQPQHF | TGTGCCATCAAGGAGGACCTTAGCAATCAGCCCCAGCATTTT